The 7 T cell receptor beta chains below all came from one sample that was sequenced in a study of T cells after posttransplantation cyclophosphamide. Sequencing was performed with immunoSEQ multiplex PCR; in TCRdb, only in-frame clones are kept and a portion is missing. Here the sample spans 20,000 to 25,000 clones, around 73% being singletons. The source material was memory CD4+ T cells sorted from PBMCs. The origin of the receptors is a woman in her sixties or seventies in good health, CMV-negative, and a related stem cell transplant donor.

The rearrangement links TRBV7-3 to TRBJ2-3, with D perhaps matching TRBD2 (5 bases). This CDR3 is built from 14 residues. Germline CDR1 is SGHTA and CDR2 is FQGTGA. V shed 1 base and J shed 4 bases, with 9 bases lying between them. CDR3 bases: TGTGCCAGCAGCTTAATACGGGATTCAGATACGCAGTATTTT. This translates into CASSLIRDSDTQYF.

The J gene is TRBJ2-2, the V gene TRBV11-3, with D possibly being TRBD2 (5 bases). CDR1 is SGHNT and CDR2 is YENEEA in the germline V gene. The CDR3 has 12 residues. The V end lost 5 bases, the J end lost 7 bases, and 8 bases lay between the germline ends. The CDR3 bases are TGTGCCAGCAGCCAACTAGGCGGGGAGCTGTTTTTT. This gives the protein CASSQLGGELFF.

The chain uses TRBV6-6 and TRBJ2-3; D perhaps matches TRBD1 (5 bases). V lost 2 bases to trimming and J lost 1 base, with 10 bases between them. Germline assignment: CDR1 MNHNY and CDR2 SVGAGI (reference sequence). CDR3 length equals 15 residues. The CDR3 is CASSYDRLRTDTQYF. The DNA for the CDR3 is TGTGCCAGCAGTTACGACAGACTCCGCACAGATACGCAGTATTTT.

This clone was detected only a few times. V usage is TRBV28 and J usage is TRBJ2-6, with D possibly being TRBD2 (5 bases). CDR3 length equals 15 residues. Germline V gives CDR1 MDHEN, CDR2 SYDVKM. Trimming shortened V by 6 bases and J by 5 bases, and 14 bases separated the two germline ends. The CDR3 reads CASRLATLRANVLTF. DNA of the CDR3: TGTGCCAGCAGATTAGCGACTCTTAGGGCCAACGTCCTGACTTTC.

This clone was seen more than once but under ten times. The chain recombines TRBV7-9 with TRBJ1-4; D is possibly TRBD1 (6 bases). The CDR3 length is 17 residues. Germline V CDR1 and CDR2: SEHNR, FQNEAQ (reference sequence). The V gene lost 5 bases and the J gene lost 0 bases, with 16 bases spanning the gap. The CDR3 bases are TGTGCCAGCAGCCCTTGGCAGGGGATCACAACTAATGAAAAACTGTTTTTT. Its protein product is CASSPWQGITTNEKLFF.

The rearrangement links TRBV19 to TRBJ1-1; D unclear. The V end lost 7 bases, the J end lost 5 bases, and 14 bases lay between the germline ends. CDR3 size: 13 residues. The germline CDR1 and CDR2 sequences are LNHDA and SQIVND (reference sequence). This CDR3 is CASTRRSTTEAFF. As DNA, the CDR3 is TGTGCCAGTACGCGCAGGTCGACGACTGAAGCTTTCTTT.

V is TRBV9 and J is TRBJ2-3, with 7 bases fitting TRBD2. CDR3 size: 16 residues. V gave up 2 bases and J gave up 0 bases; unmatched junction bases: 6. The germline gives CDR1 SGDLS, CDR2 YYNGEE. The CDR3 bases are TGTGCCAGCAGCGTGAGAGCAGCGGGGAGCACAGATACGCAGTATTTT. Its protein product is CASSVRAAGSTDTQYF.